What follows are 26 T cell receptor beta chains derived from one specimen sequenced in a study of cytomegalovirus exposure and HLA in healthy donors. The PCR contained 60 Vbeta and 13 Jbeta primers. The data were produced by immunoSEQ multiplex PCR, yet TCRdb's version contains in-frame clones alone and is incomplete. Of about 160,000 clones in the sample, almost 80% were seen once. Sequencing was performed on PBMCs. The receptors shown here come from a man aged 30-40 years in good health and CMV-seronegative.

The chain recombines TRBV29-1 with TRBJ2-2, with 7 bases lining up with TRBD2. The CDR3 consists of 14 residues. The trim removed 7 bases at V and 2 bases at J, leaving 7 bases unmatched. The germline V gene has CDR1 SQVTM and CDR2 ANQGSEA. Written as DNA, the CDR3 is TGCAGCGCCCCGGGACTAACAAACACCGGGGAGCTGTTTTTT. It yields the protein CSAPGLTNTGELFF.

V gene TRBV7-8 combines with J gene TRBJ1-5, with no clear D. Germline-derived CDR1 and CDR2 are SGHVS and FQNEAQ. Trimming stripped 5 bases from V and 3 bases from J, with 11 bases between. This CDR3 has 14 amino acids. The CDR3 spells CASSKVADNQPQHF. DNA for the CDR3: TGTGCCAGCAGCAAAGTGGCAGACAATCAGCCCCAGCATTTT.

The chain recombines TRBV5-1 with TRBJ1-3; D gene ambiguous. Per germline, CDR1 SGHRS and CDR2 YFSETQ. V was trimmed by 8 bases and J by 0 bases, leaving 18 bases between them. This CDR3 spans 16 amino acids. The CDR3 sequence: CASSDSQVYSGNTIYF. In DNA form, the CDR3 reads TGCGCCAGTTCGGATTCTCAGGTGTACTCTGGAAACACCATATATTTT.

The CDR3 nucleotides are TGCGCCAGCAGCCCGTACTCTACCTACAATGAGCAGTTCTTC. This translates into CASSPYSTYNEQFF. This chain links TRBV5-1 with TRBJ2-1; D unclear. V shed 4 bases and J shed 2 bases, with 10 bases lying between them. Germline CDR1 and CDR2: SGHRS and YFSETQ. The CDR3 is made up of 14 amino acids.

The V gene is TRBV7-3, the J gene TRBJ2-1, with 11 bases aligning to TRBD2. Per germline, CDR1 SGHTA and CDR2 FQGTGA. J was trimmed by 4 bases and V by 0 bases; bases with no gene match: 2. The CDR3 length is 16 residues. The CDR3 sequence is CASSLTSGRVYNEQFF. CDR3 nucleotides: TGTGCCAGCAGCTTAACTAGCGGGAGGGTTTACAATGAGCAGTTCTTC.

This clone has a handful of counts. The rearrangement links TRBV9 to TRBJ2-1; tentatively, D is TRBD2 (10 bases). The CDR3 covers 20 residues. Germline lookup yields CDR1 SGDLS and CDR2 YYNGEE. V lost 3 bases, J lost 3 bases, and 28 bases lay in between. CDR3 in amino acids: CASSDNRGLGKRGGYNEQFF. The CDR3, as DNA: TGTGCCAGCAGCGATAACAGGGGGCTGGGGAAGCGGGGGGGCTACAATGAGCAGTTCTTC.

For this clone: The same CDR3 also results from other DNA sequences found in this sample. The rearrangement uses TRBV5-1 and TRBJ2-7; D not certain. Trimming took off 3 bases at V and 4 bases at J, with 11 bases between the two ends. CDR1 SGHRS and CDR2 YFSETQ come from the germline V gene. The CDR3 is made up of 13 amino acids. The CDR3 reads CASSSRQGYEQYF. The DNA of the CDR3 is TGCGCCAGCAGCTCCCGACAAGGATACGAGCAGTACTTC. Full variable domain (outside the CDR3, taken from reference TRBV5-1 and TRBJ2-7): KAGVTQTPRYLIKTRGQQVTLSCSPISGHRSVSWYQQTPGQGLQFLFEYFSETQRNKGNFPGRFSGRQFSNSRSEMNVSTLELGDSALYLCASSSRQGYEQYFGPGTRLTVT.

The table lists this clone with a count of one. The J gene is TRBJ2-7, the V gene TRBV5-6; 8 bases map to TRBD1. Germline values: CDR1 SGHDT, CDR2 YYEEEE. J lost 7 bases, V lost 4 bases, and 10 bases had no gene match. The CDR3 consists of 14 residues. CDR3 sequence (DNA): TGTGCCAGCAGCGCGGAGACAGGGGTTGGGGAGCAGTACTTC. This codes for CASSAETGVGEQYF.

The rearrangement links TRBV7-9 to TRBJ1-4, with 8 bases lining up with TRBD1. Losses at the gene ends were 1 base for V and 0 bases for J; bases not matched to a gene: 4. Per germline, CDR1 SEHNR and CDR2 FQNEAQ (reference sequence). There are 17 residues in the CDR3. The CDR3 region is CASSLGTGSATNEKLFF. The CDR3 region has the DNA TGTGCCAGCAGCTTAGGGACAGGGTCTGCAACTAATGAAAAACTGTTTTTT.

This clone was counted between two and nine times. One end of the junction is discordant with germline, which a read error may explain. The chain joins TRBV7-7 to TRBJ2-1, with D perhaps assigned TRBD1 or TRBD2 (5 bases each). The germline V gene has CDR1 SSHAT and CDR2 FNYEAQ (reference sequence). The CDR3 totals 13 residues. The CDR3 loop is CASSLAQGNEQFF. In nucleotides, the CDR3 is TGTGCTAGCAGCTTAGCGCAGGGTAATGAGCAGTTCTTC.

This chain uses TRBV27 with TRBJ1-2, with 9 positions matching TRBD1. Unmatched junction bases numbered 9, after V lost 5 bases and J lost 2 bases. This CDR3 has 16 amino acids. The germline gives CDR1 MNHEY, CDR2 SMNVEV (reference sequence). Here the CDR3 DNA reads TGTGCCAGCAGTATAGGGACAGGGTCCGCCAACTATGGCTACACCTTC. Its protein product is CASSIGTGSANYGYTF.

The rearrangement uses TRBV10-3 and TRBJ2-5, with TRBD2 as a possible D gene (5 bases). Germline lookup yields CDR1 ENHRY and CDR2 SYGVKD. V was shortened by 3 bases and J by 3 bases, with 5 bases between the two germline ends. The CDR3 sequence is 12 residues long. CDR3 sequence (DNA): TGTGCCATCAGTGACGGGAAAGAGACCCAGTACTTC. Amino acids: CAISDGKETQYF.

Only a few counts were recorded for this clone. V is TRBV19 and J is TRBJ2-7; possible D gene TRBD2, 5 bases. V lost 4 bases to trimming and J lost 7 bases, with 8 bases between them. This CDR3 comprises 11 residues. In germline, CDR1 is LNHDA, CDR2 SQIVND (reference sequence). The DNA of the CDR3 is TGTGCCAGTAGTACCTCGGGGGAGCAGTACTTC. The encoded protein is CASSTSGEQYF.

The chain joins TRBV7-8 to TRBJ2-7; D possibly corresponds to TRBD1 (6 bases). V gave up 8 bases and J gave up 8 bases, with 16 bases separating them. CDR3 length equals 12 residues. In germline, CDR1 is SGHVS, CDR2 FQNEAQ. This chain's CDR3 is CASGLAGDKQYF. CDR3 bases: TGTGCCAGCGGGCTAGCAGGGGATAAGCAGTACTTC.

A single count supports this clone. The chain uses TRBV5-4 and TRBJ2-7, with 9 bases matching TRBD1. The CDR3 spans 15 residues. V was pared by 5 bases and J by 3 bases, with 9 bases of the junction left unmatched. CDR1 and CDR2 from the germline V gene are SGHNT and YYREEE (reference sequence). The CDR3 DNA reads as TGTGCCAGCAGTTCCGGGACAGGGCCCCTCTACGAGCAGTACTTC. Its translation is CASSSGTGPLYEQYF. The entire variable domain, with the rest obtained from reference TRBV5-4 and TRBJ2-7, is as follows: ETGVTQSPTHLIKTRGQQVTLRCSSQSGHNTVSWYQQALGQGPQFIFQYYREEENGRGNFPPRFSGLQFPNYSSELNVNALELDDSALYLCASSSGTGPLYEQYFGPGTRLTVT.

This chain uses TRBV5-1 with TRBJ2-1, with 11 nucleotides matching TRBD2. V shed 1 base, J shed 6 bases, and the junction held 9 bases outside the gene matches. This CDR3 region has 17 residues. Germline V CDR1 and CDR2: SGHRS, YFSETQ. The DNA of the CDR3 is TGCGCCAGCAGCTTGTTCTTGGGTAGCGGGGGGGCCAATGAGCAGTTCTTC. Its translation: CASSLFLGSGGANEQFF.

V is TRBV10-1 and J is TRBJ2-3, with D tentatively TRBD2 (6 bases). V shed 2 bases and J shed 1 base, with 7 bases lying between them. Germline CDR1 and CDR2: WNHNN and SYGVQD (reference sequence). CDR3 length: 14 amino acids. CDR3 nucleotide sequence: TGCGCCAGCAGTGAGGTAGCGGGCACAGATACGCAGTATTTT. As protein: CASSEVAGTDTQYF.

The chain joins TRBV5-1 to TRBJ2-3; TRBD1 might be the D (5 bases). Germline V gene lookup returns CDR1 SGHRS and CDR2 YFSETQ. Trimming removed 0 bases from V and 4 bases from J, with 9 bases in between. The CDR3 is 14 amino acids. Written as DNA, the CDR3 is TGCGCCAGCAGCTTGGGGGGCAAGTCAGATACGCAGTATTTT. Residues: CASSLGGKSDTQYF.

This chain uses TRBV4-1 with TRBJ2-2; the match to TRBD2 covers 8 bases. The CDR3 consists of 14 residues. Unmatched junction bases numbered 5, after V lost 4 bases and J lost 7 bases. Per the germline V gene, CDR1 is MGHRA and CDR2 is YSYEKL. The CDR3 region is CASSRPGGDGELFF. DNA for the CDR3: TGCGCCAGCAGCCGCCCGGGGGGGGACGGGGAGCTGTTTTTT.

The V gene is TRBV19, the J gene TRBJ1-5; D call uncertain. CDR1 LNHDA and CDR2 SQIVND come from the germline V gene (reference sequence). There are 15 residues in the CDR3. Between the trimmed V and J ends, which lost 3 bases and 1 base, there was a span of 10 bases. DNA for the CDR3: TGTGCCAGTAGTATCCTGCAGATGAGCAATCAGCCCCAGCATTTT. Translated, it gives CASSILQMSNQPQHF.

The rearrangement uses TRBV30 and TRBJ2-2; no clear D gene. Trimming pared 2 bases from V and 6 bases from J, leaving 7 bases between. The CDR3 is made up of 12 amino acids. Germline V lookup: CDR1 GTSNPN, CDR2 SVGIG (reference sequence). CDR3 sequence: CAWSSWPGELFF. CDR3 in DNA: TGTGCCTGGAGTTCATGGCCCGGGGAGCTGTTTTTT. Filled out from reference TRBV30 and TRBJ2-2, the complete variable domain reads SQTIHQWPATLVQPVGSPLSLECTVEGTSNPNLYWYRQAAGRGLQLLFYSVGIGQISSEVPQNLSASRPQDRQFILSSKKLLLSDSGFYLCAWSSWPGELFFGEGSRLTVL.

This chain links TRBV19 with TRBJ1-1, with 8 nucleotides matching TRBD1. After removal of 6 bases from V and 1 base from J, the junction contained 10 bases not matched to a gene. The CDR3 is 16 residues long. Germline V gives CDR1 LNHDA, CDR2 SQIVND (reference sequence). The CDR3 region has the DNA TGTGCCAGTAGGGTCCTTCTAGGACAGGGGAACACTGAAGCTTTCTTT. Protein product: CASRVLLGQGNTEAFF.

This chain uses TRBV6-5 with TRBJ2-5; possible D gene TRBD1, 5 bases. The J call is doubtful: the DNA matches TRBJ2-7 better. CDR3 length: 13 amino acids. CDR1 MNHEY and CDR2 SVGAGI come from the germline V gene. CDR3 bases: TGTGCCAGCAGTTACGGACAAAGTTACGAGCAGTACTTC. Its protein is CASSYGQSYEQYF.

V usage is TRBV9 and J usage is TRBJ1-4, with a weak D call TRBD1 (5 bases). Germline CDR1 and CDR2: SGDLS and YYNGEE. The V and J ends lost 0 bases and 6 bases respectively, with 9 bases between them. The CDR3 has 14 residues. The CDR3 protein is CASSVGAGDEKLFF. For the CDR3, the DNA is TGTGCCAGCAGCGTAGGTGCGGGGGATGAAAAACTGTTTTTT. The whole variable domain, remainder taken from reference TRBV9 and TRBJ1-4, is DSGVTQTPKHLITATGQRVTLRCSPRSGDLSVYWYQQSLDQGLQFLIQYYNGEERAKGNILERFSAQQFPDLHSELNLSSLELGDSALYFCASSVGAGDEKLFFGSGTQLSVL.

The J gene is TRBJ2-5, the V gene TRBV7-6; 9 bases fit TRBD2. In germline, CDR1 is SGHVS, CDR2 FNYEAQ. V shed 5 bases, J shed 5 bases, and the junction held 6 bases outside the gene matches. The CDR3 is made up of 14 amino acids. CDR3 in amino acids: CASSTGLAGETQYF. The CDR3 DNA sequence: TGTGCCAGCAGCACGGGACTAGCCGGTGAGACCCAGTACTTC.

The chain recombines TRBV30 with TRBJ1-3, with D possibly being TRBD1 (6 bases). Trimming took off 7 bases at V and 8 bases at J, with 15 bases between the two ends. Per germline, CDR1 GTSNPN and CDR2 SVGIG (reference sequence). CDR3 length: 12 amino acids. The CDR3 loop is CAYEGGGYTIYF. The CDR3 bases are TGTGCCTACGAGGGGGGGGGATACACCATATATTTT.